This TCR beta chain came from a study of cytomegalovirus exposure and HLA in healthy donors. Overall study context: Genotyping of under 500 donors showed that around 81% belonged to the Caucasian-associated ancestry cluster.

PCR employed 60 Vbeta and 13 Jbeta primers. Data came from immunoSEQ multiplex PCR; TCRdb stores just in-frame clones and leaves some out. The sample lists some 130,000 clones, less than 80% occurring once. Details on this clone: Its antigen is undetermined.

CDR3 length: 17 residues. V lost 8 bases, J lost 7 bases, and 26 bases lay in between. CDR1 is SEHNR, CDR2 FQNEAQ, per germline (reference sequence). General study findings and limits: In a later analysis, at a false discovery rate of 0.05, about 17,000 TCR beta sequences matched HLA alleles. CMV serostatus was the sole immune exposure data available.

Input material: PBMCs. The V gene is TRBV7-9, the J gene TRBJ2-2; D is perhaps TRBD1 (6 bases). This TCR derives from a woman aged 45-60 years in good health and CMV-seropositive. The CDR3 DNA follows: TGTGCCAGCCAACCTCCACAGGGAAATCGCGACAGCGGGGAGCTGTTTTTT. It codes for CASQPPQGNRDSGELFF.